The TCR beta chain described here comes from a study of T cell responses to AZD1222 COVID-19 vaccine. Turning to the study itself: Second-dose groups at about 4 or about 12 weeks were pooled. Overall study findings and caveats: AZD1222 recipients seropositive at baseline numbered only 5 or 6. An increase in Spike-specific TCR breadth and depth was observed after two AZD1222 doses. Mostly white British, mostly female donors; authors suggested clonal diversity may be underestimated.

Sequencing was performed with immunoSEQ multiplex PCR; in TCRdb, only in-frame clones are kept and a portion is missing. Of around 130,000 clones in the sample, around 85% were seen once. To note about this clone: No antigen is known for it.

The CDR3 has 14 amino acids. Trimming cost V 0 bases and J 3 bases, with 8 bases left between them. CDR1 is GTSNPN, CDR2 SVGIG, per germline (reference sequence). This chain joins TRBV30 and TRBJ1-4; no firm D call. This material consisted of peripheral blood, taken on day 0 of AZD1222 vaccination. This sequence was found in an adult in good health. DNA for the CDR3: TGTGCCTGGAGTGTTTGGGGTGCTAATGAAAAACTGTTTTTT. Residues: CAWSVWGANEKLFF.